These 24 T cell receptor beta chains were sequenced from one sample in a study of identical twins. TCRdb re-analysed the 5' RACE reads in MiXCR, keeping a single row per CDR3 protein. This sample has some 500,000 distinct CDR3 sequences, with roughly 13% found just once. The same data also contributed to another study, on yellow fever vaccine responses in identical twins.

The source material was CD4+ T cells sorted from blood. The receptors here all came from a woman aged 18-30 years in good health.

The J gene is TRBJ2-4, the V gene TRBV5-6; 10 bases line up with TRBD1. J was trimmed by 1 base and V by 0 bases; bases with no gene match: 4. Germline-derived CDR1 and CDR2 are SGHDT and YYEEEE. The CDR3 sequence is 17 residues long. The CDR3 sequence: CASSLARQGAAKNIQYF. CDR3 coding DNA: TGTGCCAGCAGCTTGGCGCGACAGGGGGCTGCCAAAAACATTCAGTACTTC.

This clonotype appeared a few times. The CDR3: CASSLLQKGGNTIYF. The CDR3 coding sequence is TGTGCCAGCAGTTTACTGCAGAAAGGGGGAAACACCATATATTTT. V is TRBV12-3 or TRBV12-4 and J is TRBJ1-3; D not certain. The CDR3 length is 15 residues. With 2 bases removed from V and 4 bases from J, the gap between germline ends came to 12 bases.

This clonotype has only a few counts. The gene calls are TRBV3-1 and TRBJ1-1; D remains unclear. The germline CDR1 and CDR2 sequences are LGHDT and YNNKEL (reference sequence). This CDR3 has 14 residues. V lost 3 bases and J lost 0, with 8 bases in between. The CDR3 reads CASSHVALNTEAFF. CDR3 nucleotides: TGTGCCAGCAGCCACGTCGCGTTGAACACTGAAGCTTTCTTT.

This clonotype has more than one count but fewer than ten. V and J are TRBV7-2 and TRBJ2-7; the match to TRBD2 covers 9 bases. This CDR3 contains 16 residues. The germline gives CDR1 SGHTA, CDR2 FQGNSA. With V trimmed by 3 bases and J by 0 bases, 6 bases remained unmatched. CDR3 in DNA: TGTGCCAGCAGCTTTGATAGTAGCGGGAGCTCCTACGAGCAGTACTTC. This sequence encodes CASSFDSSGSSYEQYF.

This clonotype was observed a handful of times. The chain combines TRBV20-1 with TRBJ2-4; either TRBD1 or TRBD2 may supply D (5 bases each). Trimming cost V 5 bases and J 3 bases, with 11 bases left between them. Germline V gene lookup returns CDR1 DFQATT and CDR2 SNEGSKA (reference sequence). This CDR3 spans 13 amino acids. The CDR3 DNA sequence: TGCAGTGCTTTTGGGGGAAGCAAAAACATTCAGTACTTC. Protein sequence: CSAFGGSKNIQYF.

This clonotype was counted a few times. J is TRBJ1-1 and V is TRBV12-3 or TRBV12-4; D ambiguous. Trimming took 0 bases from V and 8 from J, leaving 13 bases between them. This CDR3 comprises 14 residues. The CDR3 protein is CASSLAFFDPEAFF. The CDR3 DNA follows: TGTGCCAGCAGTTTAGCGTTTTTCGATCCCGAAGCTTTCTTT.

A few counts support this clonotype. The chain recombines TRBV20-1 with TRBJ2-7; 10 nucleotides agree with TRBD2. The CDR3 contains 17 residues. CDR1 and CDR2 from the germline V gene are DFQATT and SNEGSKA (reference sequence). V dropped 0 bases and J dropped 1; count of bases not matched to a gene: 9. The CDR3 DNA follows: TGCAGTGCTAGAGACCAGCGGGAGGGCCCTTTATCCTACGAGCAGTACTTC. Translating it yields CSARDQREGPLSYEQYF.

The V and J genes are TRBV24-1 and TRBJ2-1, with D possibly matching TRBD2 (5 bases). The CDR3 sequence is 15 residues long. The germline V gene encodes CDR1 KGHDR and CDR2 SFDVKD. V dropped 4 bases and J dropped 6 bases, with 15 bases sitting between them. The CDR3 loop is CATSEGIGGGNEQFF. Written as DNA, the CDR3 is TGTGCCACCAGTGAGGGGATCGGAGGTGGCAATGAGCAGTTCTTC.

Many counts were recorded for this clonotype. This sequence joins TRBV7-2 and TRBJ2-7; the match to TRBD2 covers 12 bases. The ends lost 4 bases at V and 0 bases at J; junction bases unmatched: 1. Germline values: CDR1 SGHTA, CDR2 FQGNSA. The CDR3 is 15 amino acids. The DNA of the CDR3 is TGTGCCAGCAGCTCGGGACTAGCGGGCTCCTACGAGCAGTACTTC. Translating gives CASSSGLAGSYEQYF. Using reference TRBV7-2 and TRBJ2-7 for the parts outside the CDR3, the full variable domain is GAGVSQSPSNKVTEKGKDVELRCDPISGHTALYWYRQSLGQGLEFLIYFQGNSAPDKSGLPSDRFSAERTGGSVSTLTIQRTQQEDSAVYLCASSSGLAGSYEQYFGPGTRLTVT.

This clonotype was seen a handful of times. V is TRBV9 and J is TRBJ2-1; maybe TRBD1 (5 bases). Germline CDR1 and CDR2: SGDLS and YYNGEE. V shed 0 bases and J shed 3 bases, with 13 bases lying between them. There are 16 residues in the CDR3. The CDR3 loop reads CASSVGGGRGYNEQFF. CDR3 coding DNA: TGTGCCAGCAGCGTAGGTGGTGGAAGGGGCTACAATGAGCAGTTCTTC.

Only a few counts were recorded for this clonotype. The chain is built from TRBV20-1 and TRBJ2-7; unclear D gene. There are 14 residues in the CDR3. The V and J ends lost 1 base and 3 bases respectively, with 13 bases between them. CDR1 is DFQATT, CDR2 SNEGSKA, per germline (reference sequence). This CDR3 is CSARAPEVVYEQYF. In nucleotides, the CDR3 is TGCAGTGCTAGAGCCCCGGAAGTAGTCTACGAGCAGTACTTC.

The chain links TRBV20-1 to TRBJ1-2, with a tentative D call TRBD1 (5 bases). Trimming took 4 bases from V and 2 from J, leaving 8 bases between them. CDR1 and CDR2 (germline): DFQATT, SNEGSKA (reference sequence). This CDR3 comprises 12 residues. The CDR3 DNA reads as TGCAGTGCTAAGACAGCGAACTATGGCTACACCTTC. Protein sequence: CSAKTANYGYTF.

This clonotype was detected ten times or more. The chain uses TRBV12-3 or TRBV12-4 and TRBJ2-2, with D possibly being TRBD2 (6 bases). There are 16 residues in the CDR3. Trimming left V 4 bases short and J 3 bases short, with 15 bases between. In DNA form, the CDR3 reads TGTGCCAGCAGTTCCGGGGGAGCGGTACACACCGGGGAGCTGTTTTTT. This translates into CASSSGGAVHTGELFF.

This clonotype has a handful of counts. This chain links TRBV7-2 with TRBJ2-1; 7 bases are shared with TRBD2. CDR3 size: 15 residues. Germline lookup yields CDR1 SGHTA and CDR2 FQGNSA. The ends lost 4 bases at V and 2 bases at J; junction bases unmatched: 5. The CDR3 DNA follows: TGTGCCAGCAGCTCCATAGCGGGCGCCTACAATGAGCAGTTCTTC. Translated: CASSSIAGAYNEQFF.

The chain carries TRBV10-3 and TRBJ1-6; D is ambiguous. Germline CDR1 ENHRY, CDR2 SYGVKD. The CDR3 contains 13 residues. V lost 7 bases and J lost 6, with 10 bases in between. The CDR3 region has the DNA TGTGCCATCACCCGGGATGGTAATTCACCCCTCCACTTT. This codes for CAITRDGNSPLHF.

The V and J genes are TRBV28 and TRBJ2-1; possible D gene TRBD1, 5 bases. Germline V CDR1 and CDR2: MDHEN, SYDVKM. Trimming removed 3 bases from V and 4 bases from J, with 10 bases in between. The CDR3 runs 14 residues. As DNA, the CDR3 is TGTGCCAGCAGTTTTGGGGCCACATACAATGAGCAGTTCTTC. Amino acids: CASSFGATYNEQFF.

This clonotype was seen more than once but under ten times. CDR3 DNA sequence: TGTGCCAGCAGACATGCAGGGGCGGATACGCAGTATTTT. This translates into CASRHAGADTQYF. The rearrangement uses TRBV6-2 or TRBV6-3 and TRBJ2-3; TRBD1 might be the D (6 bases). Germline V gene data show CDR1 as MNHEY and CDR2 as SVGEGT. V was clipped by 6 bases and J by 6 bases, with 13 bases between them. The CDR3 spans 13 residues.

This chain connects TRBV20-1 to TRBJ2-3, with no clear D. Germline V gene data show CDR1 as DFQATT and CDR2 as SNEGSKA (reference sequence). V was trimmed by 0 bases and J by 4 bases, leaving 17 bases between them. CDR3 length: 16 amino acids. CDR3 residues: CSARDPRAPRPDTQYF. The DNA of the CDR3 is TGCAGTGCTAGAGATCCCCGGGCTCCACGACCAGATACGCAGTATTTT.

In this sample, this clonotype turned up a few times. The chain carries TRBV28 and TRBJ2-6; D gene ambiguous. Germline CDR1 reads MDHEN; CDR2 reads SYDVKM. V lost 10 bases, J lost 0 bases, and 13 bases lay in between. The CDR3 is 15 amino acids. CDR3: CATRTARSGANVLTF. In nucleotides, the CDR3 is TGTGCCACAAGAACAGCCCGCTCTGGGGCCAACGTCCTGACTTTC.

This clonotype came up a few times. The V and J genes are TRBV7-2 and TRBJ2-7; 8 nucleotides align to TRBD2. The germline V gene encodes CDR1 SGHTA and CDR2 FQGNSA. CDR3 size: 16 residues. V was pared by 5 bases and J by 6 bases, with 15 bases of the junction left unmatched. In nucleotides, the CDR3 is TGTGCCAGCAGCCCCCTTGTTAGCGGGGCCTTCGGCGAGCAGTACTTC. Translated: CASSPLVSGAFGEQYF.

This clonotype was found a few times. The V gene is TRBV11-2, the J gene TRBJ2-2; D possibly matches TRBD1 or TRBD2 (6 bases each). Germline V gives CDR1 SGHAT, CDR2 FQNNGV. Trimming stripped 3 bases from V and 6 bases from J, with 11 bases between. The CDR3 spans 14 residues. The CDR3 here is CASSFTGAAGELFF. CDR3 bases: TGTGCCAGCAGCTTTACGGGGGCTGCCGGGGAGCTGTTTTTT.

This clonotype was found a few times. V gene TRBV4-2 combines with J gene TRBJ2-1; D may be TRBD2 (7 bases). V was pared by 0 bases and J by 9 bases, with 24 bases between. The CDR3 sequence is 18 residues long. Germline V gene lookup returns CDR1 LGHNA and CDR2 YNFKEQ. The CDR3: CASSQDISGRGLAGEQFF. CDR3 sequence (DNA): TGTGCCAGCAGCCAAGATATTTCGGGGAGGGGGTTAGCCGGTGAGCAGTTCTTC.

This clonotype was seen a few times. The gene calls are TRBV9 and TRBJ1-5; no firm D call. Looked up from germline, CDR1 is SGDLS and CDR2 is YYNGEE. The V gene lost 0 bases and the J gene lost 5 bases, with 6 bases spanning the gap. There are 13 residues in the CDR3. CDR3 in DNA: TGTGCCAGCAGCGTAGATCCGGATCAGCCCCAGCATTTT. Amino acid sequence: CASSVDPDQPQHF.

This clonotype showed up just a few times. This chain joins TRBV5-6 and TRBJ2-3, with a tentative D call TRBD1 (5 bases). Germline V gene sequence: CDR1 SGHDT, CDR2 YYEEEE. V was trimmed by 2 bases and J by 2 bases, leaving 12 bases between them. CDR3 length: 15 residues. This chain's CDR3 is CASSFGAETTDTQYF. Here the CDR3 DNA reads TGTGCCAGCAGCTTTGGGGCAGAAACCACAGATACGCAGTATTTT.